These T cell receptor beta chains were read from a single sample in a study of blood T cell repertoires in COVID-19. Method: immunoSEQ multiplex PCR; TCRdb's copy keeps in-frame clones and lacks some. The table includes about 350,000 clones, around nine tenths detected once. Sequences were obtained from peripheral blood. Every receptor here comes from a woman in her sixties or seventies with COVID-19, enrolled during active disease. CDR3s include the opening cysteine and the closing phenylalanine or tryptophan. Each record gives: clone size, J gene, D gene, V gene, CDR3 protein, CDR3 DNA. The D gene is left open where the match is weak. Not all rows give a size; the values are once, few, many and, for expanded clones, a class.

size: -; J: TRBJ2-5; D: -; V: TRBV18; CDR3: CASSQEETQYF; DNA: TGTGCCAGCTCACAGGAGGAGACCCAGTACTTC
size: few; J: TRBJ1-5; D: -; V: TRBV7-2; CDR3: CASSSSPRQPQHF; DNA: TGTGCCAGCAGCTCGTCCCCCCGTCAGCCCCAGCATTTT
size: once; J: TRBJ2-1; D: TRBD2; V: TRBV7-9; CDR3: CASSDTIIRLAGGEEQFF; DNA: TGTGCCAGCAGCGATACTATAATCCGACTAGCGGGGGGGGAAGAGCAGTTCTTC
size: -; J: TRBJ1-5; D: -; V: TRBV7-2; CDR3: CASSFTGQPQHF; DNA: TGTGCCAGCAGCTTCACAGGTCAGCCCCAGCATTTT
size: -; J: TRBJ2-2; D: -; V: TRBV9; CDR3: CASSARQNTGELFF; DNA: TGTGCCAGCAGCGCCAGACAGAACACCGGGGAGCTGTTTTTT
size: -; J: TRBJ1-6; D: TRBD1; V: TRBV7-9; CDR3: CASSPRQGVDSPLHF; DNA: TGTGCCAGCAGCCCGAGACAGGGGGTTGATTCACCCCTCCACTTT
size: -; J: TRBJ2-2; D: -; V: TRBV5-1; CDR3: CASSFLTGELFF; DNA: TGCGCCAGCAGCTTCCTCACCGGGGAGCTGTTTTTT
size: once; J: TRBJ2-2; D: TRBD1; V: TRBV3-1/TRBV3-2; CDR3: CASSLGQATGELFF; DNA: TGTGCCAGCAGCCTCGGACAGGCCACCGGGGAGCTGTTTTTT
size: -; J: TRBJ1-5; D: TRBD1; V: TRBV2; CDR3: CASSPDRANQPQHF; DNA: TGTGCCAGCAGTCCGGACAGGGCAAATCAGCCCCAGCATTTT
size: -; J: TRBJ2-1; D: TRBD2; V: TRBV19; CDR3: CASSSSGGAYNEQFF; DNA: TGTGCCAGTAGTTCTAGCGGGGGGGCCTACAATGAGCAGTTCTTC
size: -; J: TRBJ2-1; D: TRBD1; V: TRBV10-3; CDR3: CAISAQGTYNEQFF; DNA: TGTGCCATCAGTGCACAGGGGACCTACAATGAGCAGTTCTTC
size: -; J: TRBJ2-7; D: TRBD1; V: TRBV29-1; CDR3: CSVEDGANNRGRGEQYF; DNA: TGCAGCGTTGAAGACGGAGCCAACAACAGGGGGCGAGGCGAGCAGTACTTC
size: -; J: TRBJ1-1; D: -; V: TRBV5-1; CDR3: CASSPRVHLNTEAFF; DNA: TGCGCCAGCAGCCCCCGGGTCCATCTTAACACTGAAGCTTTCTTT
size: -; J: TRBJ1-6; D: TRBD1; V: TRBV6-5; CDR3: CASSYSTGRNNSPLHF; DNA: TGTGCCAGCAGTTACTCGACAGGGCGAAATAATTCACCCCTCCACTTT
size: -; J: TRBJ1-2; D: -; V: TRBV3-1/TRBV3-2; CDR3: CASSRGGFDYGYTF; DNA: TGTGCCAGCAGCCGCGGGGGCTTTGACTATGGCTACACCTTC
size: -; J: TRBJ1-2; D: TRBD1; V: TRBV7-6; CDR3: CASSLGATGGINYGYTF; DNA: TGTGCCAGCAGCTTAGGAGCGACAGGGGGCATTAACTATGGCTACACCTTC
size: -; J: TRBJ1-6; D: -; V: TRBV21-1; CDR3: CASRQVILNNSPLHF; DNA: TGTGCCAGCAGGCAAGTGATCCTAAATAATTCACCCCTCCACTTT
size: -; J: TRBJ2-1; D: -; V: TRBV5-4; CDR3: CASARGVSQDEQFF; DNA: TGTGCCAGCGCCAGGGGGGTAAGCCAGGATGAGCAGTTCTTC
size: -; J: TRBJ2-5; D: -; V: TRBV18; CDR3: CASSRGLEETQYF; DNA: TGTGCCAGCTCACGAGGACTGGAGGAGACCCAGTACTTC
size: few; J: TRBJ2-7; D: TRBD1; V: TRBV6-5; CDR3: CASRRQGAIYEQYF; DNA: TGTGCCAGCAGGCGACAGGGGGCTATCTACGAGCAGTACTTC
size: -; J: TRBJ1-2; D: -; V: TRBV12-3/TRBV12-4; CDR3: CASQHATRHGYTF; DNA: TGTGCCAGCCAACATGCGACAAGACATGGCTACACCTTC
size: -; J: TRBJ1-1; D: -; V: TRBV10-3; CDR3: CAISGRQRNTEAFF; DNA: TGTGCCATCAGTGGCAGACAGAGAAACACTGAAGCTTTCTTT
size: -; J: TRBJ2-3; D: -; V: TRBV14; CDR3: CASSHYTDTQYF; DNA: TGTGCCAGCAGCCACTACACAGATACGCAGTATTTT
size: -; J: TRBJ1-1; D: -; V: TRBV12-3/TRBV12-4; CDR3: CASSLARSEAFF; DNA: TGTGCCAGCAGTTTAGCGCGGAGTGAAGCTTTCTTT
size: -; J: TRBJ1-5; D: -; V: TRBV2; CDR3: CASSERDWYSNQPQHF; DNA: TGTGCCAGCAGTGAACGGGACTGGTATAGCAATCAGCCCCAGCATTTT
size: -; J: TRBJ2-1; D: -; V: TRBV3-1/TRBV3-2; CDR3: CASSLGGWAQRDEQFF; DNA: TGTGCCAGCAGCCTTGGAGGGTGGGCCCAGAGGGATGAGCAGTTCTTC
size: -; J: TRBJ2-1; D: TRBD2; V: TRBV7-8; CDR3: CASSRAAGGPLRYNEQFF; DNA: TGTGCCAGCAGCCGAGCAGCGGGGGGGCCTTTGAGGTACAATGAGCAGTTCTTC
size: -; J: TRBJ2-1; D: TRBD2; V: TRBV7-2; CDR3: CGGGTSGGYEQFF; DNA: TGTGGAGGTGGGACTAGCGGGGGTTATGAGCAGTTCTTC
size: -; J: TRBJ1-1; D: TRBD1; V: TRBV20-1; CDR3: CSASEPTGPNTEAFF; DNA: TGCAGTGCTAGTGAACCGACAGGGCCGAACACTGAAGCTTTCTTT
size: -; J: TRBJ1-2; D: -; V: TRBV9; CDR3: CASSYWQGPYNYGYTF; DNA: TGTGCCAGCAGCTATTGGCAGGGCCCCTATAACTATGGCTACACCTTC
size: -; J: TRBJ2-1; D: -; V: TRBV6-5; CDR3: CASSRGGPGNEQFF; DNA: TGTGCCAGCAGTAGGGGGGGGCCGGGGAATGAGCAGTTCTTC
size: -; J: TRBJ1-2; D: -; V: TRBV12-5; CDR3: CASGSPSGTSRGYTF; DNA: TGTGCTAGTGGTTCACCATCAGGGACTTCTAGAGGCTACACCTTC
size: -; J: TRBJ1-3; D: -; V: TRBV11-2; CDR3: CASSSGAGLSSGNTIYF; DNA: TGTGCCAGCAGCTCAGGGGCCGGCCTGAGCTCTGGAAACACCATATATTTT
size: -; J: TRBJ2-3; D: -; V: TRBV5-1; CDR3: CASSLAAGVVDTQYF; DNA: TGCGCCAGCAGCTTGGCCGCAGGGGTAGTAGATACGCAGTATTTT
size: -; J: TRBJ1-3; D: -; V: TRBV5-1; CDR3: CASSLEGASGNTIYF; DNA: TGCGCCAGCAGCTTGGAAGGGGCGTCTGGAAACACCATATATTTT
size: -; J: TRBJ1-5; D: TRBD1; V: TRBV12-5; CDR3: CASGCPLPTRGRRIGNQPQHF; DNA: TGTGCTAGTGGTTGCCCCCTACCGACGAGGGGGCGAAGGATTGGCAATCAGCCCCAGCATTTT
size: -; J: TRBJ1-2; D: -; V: TRBV12-3/TRBV12-4; CDR3: CASSLHTGGYTF; DNA: TGTGCCAGCAGTTTACATACGGGTGGCTACACCTTC
size: once; J: TRBJ1-4; D: -; V: TRBV5-4; CDR3: CASSLEQGRTSTNEKLFF; DNA: TGTGCCAGCAGCTTGGAACAGGGCAGGACCTCAACTAATGAAAAACTGTTTTTT
size: -; J: TRBJ2-7; D: -; V: TRBV27; CDR3: CASRRGQNYEQYF; DNA: TGTGCCAGCAGAAGAGGACAGAACTACGAGCAGTACTTC
size: -; J: TRBJ2-2; D: TRBD1; V: TRBV9; CDR3: CASSPLTGVAGELFF; DNA: TGTGCCAGCAGCCCTCTAACAGGGGTCGCCGGGGAGCTGTTTTTT
size: -; J: TRBJ2-1; D: -; V: TRBV5-1; CDR3: CASSSVPINEQFF; DNA: TGCGCCAGCAGCTCGGTTCCTATCAATGAGCAGTTCTTC
size: -; J: TRBJ1-5; D: TRBD1; V: TRBV5-5; CDR3: CASSAGWTGGNQPQHF; DNA: TGTGCCAGCAGCGCGGGATGGACAGGGGGGAATCAGCCCCAGCATTTT
size: -; J: TRBJ2-5; D: -; V: TRBV5-4; CDR3: CASSRTLQETQYF; DNA: TGTGCCAGCAGCCGAACTCTTCAAGAGACCCAGTACTTC
size: -; J: TRBJ1-3; D: -; V: TRBV6-5; CDR3: CASTLGLTGNTIYF; DNA: TGTGCCAGCACCCTGGGACTGACTGGAAACACCATATATTTT
size: few; J: TRBJ2-3; D: TRBD2; V: TRBV7-3; CDR3: CASSLGLAGGDTQYF; DNA: TGTGCCAGCAGCTTAGGGCTAGCGGGGGGTGATACGCAGTATTTT
size: -; J: TRBJ1-1; D: -; V: TRBV5-1; CDR3: CASSLGGEEAFF; DNA: TGCGCCAGCAGCTTGGGCGGGGAAGAAGCTTTCTTT
size: once; J: TRBJ1-2; D: TRBD1; V: TRBV6-5; CDR3: CASQLRGQGVYGYTF; DNA: TGTGCCAGCCAACTCAGGGGACAGGGGGTTTATGGCTACACCTTC
size: -; J: TRBJ2-2; D: -; V: TRBV5-1; CDR3: CASSLQGDTGELFF; DNA: TGCGCCAGCAGCTTGCAAGGGGACACCGGGGAGCTGTTTTTT
size: -; J: TRBJ1-1; D: -; V: TRBV11-2; CDR3: CASSLDWERDGTEAFF; DNA: TGTGCCAGCAGCTTAGATTGGGAGAGGGATGGCACTGAAGCTTTCTTT
size: -; J: TRBJ1-1; D: -; V: TRBV28; CDR3: CATILGGFAFF; DNA: TGTGCCACAATCTTAGGGGGTTTTGCTTTCTTT
size: -; J: TRBJ2-7; D: -; V: TRBV27; CDR3: CASSLFRVPYEQYF; DNA: TGTGCCAGCAGTTTATTTCGGGTTCCCTACGAGCAGTACTTC
size: -; J: TRBJ2-2; D: -; V: TRBV11-1; CDR3: CASSLELARSTGELFF; DNA: TGTGCCAGCAGCTTAGAATTAGCGAGGAGCACCGGGGAGCTGTTTTTT
size: -; J: TRBJ1-2; D: -; V: TRBV18; CDR3: CASSPPNRPNYGYTF; DNA: TGTGCCAGCTCACCACCGAACAGACCTAACTATGGCTACACCTTC